Detailed here is one T cell receptor (beta chain). The antigen remains undetermined. TCRdb re-called the reads through MiXCR, storing one row per CDR3 protein. The sample holds nearly 70,000 distinct CDR3 sequences, approximately 22% seen once. This entry belongs to a study of T cell repertoires in cytomegalovirus infection. For the study at large: TCR beta signatures that were public indicated CMV infection and matching HLA type.

Germline values: CDR1 MNHEY, CDR2 SVGEGT. V lost 6 bases to trimming and J lost 0 bases; unmatched junction nucleotides: 8. This CDR3 is built from 15 residues. Notes on the study in general: Ex vivo, HLA-C-restricted CMV-specific TCR beta clonotypes prevailed over the rest of the response.

The clonotype originates from a human donor in good health (CMV status not recorded). Some clones in this sample may be carry-over from other donors' samples. Sequencing was carried out using PBMCs, sequenced either directly or after in vitro stimulation (not recorded which). This chain links TRBV6-2 or TRBV6-3 with TRBJ2-7; 7 bases match TRBD2. CDR3 amino acids: CASSPREGSSYEQYF. The CDR3, as DNA: TGTGCCAGCAGCCCCAGGGAGGGGTCCTCCTACGAGCAGTACTTC.